What follows describes a single T cell receptor (beta chain). One junction end does not reproduce the germline sequence, and a read error may be involved. This sample stems from a study of blood T cells in healthy people across ages. Using a J-beta primer mix together with a sample-barcoded 5' primer, a second PCR was run for roughly 6 to 12 cycles. In TCRdb, the 5' RACE reads were re-called with MiXCR into one record per CDR3 protein. This sample yields around 1,700,000 distinct CDR3 sequences, of which 28% are seen a single time; 7% to 9% belongs to the top ten. Germline CDR1 and CDR2: SEHNR and FQNEAQ (reference sequence). The CDR3 has 17 amino acids. Healthy Russian Caucasian donors spanned ages roughly 6 to 90 years. Around 9.4 milliliters was the volume of peripheral blood drawn from each donor. Per-sample PBMC isolation yielded at least 6 million cells.

The sequence came from a woman in her twenties or thirties in good health. V gene TRBV7-9 combines with J gene TRBJ1-4, with no clear D. Material for sequencing was blood. CDR3 in amino acids: CATSPGNSRSTNEKLFF. CDR3 DNA sequence: TGTGCCACCAGCCCTGGGAACAGCCGATCTACTAATGAAAAACTGTTTTTT.